This T cell receptor (beta chain) was documented in a study of glioma-infiltrating T cells. TCR alpha and beta CDR3 regions were amplified from RNA using iRepertoire nested multiplex PCR. TCRdb re-analysed the multiplex PCR reads in MiXCR, keeping a single row per CDR3 protein. Of under 200,000 distinct CDR3 sequences in the sample, more than 30% were seen once. The CDR3 consists of 13 residues. Germline V gene sequence: CDR1 SGHRS, CDR2 YFSETQ. Trimming at V came to 7 bases and at J to 0 bases, leaving 3 bases not matched to a gene. This clonotype was sampled from a human donor with low-grade glioma or glioblastoma, undergoing nonglioma brain surgery, or in good health (not recorded which). What was sequenced was glioma tissue, nonneoplastic brain tissue, or PBMCs (not recorded which). The V and J genes are TRBV5-1 and TRBJ2-5; 7 bases match TRBD1. The CDR3 DNA is TGCGCCAGCCGGGACAGCAACCAAGAGACCCAGTACTTC. The encoded protein is CASRDSNQETQYF.